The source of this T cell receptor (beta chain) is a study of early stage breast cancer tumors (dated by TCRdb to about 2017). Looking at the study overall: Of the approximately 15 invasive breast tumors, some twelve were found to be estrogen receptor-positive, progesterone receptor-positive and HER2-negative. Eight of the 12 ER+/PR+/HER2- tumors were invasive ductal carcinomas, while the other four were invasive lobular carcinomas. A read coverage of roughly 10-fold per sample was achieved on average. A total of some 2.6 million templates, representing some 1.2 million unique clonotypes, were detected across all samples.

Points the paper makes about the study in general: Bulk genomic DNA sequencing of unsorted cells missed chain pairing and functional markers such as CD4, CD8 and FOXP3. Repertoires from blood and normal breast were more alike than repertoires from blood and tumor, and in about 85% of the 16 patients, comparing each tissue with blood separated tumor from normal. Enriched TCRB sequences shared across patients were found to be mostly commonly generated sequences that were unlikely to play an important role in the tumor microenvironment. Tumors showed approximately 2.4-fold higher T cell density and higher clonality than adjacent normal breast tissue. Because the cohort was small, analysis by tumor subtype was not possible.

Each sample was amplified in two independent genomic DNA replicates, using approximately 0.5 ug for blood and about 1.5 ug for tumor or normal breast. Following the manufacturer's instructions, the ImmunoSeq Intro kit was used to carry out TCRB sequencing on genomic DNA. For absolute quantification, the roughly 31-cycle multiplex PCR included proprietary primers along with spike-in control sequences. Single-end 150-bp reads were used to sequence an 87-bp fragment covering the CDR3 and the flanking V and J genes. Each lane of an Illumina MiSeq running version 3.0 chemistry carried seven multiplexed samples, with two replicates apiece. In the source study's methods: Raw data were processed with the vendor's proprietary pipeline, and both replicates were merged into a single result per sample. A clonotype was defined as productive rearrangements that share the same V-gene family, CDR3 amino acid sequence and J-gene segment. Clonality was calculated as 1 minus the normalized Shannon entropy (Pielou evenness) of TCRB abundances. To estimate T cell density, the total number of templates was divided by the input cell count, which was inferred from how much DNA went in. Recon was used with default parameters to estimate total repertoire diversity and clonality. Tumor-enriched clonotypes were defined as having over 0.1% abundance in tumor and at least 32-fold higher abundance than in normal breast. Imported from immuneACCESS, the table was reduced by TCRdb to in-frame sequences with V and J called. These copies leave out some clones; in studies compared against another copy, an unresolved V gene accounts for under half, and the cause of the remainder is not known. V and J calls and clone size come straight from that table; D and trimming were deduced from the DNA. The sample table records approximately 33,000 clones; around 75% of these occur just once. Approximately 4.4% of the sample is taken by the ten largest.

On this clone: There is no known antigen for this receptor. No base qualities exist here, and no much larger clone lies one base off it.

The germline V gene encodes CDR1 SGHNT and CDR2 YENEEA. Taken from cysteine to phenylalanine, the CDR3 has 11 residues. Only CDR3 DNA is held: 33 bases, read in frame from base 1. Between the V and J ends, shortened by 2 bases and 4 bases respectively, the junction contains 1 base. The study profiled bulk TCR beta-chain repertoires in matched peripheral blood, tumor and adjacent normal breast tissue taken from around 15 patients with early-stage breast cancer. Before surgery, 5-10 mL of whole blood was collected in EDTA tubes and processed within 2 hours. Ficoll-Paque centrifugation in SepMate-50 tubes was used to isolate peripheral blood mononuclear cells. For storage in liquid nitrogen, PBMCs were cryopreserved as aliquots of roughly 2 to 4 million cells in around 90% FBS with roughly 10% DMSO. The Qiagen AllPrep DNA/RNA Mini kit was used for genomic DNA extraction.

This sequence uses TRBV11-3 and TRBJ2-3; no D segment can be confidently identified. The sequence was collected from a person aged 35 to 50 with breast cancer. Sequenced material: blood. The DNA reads TGTGCCAGCAGCTTATCAGATACGCAGTATTTT. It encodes CASSLSDTQYF.